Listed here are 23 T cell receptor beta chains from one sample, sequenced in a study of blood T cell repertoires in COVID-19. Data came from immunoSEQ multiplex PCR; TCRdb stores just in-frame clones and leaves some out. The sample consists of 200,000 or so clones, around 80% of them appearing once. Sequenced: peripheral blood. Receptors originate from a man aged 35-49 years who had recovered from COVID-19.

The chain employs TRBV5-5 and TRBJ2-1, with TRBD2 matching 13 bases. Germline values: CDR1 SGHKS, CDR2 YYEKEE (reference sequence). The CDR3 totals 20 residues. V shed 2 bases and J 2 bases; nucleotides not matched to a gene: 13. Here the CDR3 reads CASSFRSGLAGPKTYNEQFF. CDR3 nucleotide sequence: TGTGCCAGCAGCTTCAGATCGGGACTAGCGGGACCCAAGACCTACAATGAGCAGTTCTTC. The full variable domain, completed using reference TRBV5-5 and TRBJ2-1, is DAGVTQSPTHLIKTRGQQVTLRCSPISGHKSVSWYQQVLGQGPQFIFQYYEKEERGRGNFPDRFSARQFPNYSSELNVNALLLGDSALYLCASSFRSGLAGPKTYNEQFFGPGTRLTVL.

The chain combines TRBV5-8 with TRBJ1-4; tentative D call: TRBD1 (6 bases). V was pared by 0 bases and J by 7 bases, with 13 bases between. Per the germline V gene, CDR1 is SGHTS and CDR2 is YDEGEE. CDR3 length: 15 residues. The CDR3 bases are TGTGCCAGCAGCTTGGGTCCAGGGGCGGGTGAAAAACTGTTTTTT. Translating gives CASSLGPGAGEKLFF.

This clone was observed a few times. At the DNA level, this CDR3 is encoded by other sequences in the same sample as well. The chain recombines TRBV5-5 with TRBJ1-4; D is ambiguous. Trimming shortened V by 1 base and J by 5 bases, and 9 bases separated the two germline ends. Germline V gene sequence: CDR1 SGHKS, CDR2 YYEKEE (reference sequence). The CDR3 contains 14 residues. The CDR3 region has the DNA TGTGCCAGCAGCTTGAGTCACCGGAATGAAAAACTGTTTTTT. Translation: CASSLSHRNEKLFF.

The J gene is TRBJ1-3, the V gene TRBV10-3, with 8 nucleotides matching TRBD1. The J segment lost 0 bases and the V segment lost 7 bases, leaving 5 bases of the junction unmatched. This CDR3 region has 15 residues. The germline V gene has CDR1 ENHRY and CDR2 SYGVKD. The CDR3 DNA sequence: TGTGCCATCACGCAGGGGGCGAACTCTGGAAACACCATATATTTT. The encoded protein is CAITQGANSGNTIYF.

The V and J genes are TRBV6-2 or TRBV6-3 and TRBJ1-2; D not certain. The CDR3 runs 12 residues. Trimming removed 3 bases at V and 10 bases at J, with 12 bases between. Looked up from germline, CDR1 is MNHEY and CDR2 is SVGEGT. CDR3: CASSYQRRIYTF. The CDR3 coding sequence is TGTGCCAGCAGTTATCAGAGGAGGATCTACACCTTC.

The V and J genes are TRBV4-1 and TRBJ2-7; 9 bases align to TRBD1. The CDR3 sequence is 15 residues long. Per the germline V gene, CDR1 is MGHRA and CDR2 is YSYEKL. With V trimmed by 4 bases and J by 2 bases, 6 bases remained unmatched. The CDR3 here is CASSLTGTGPYEQYF. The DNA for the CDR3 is TGCGCCAGCAGCCTAACCGGGACAGGGCCCTACGAGCAGTACTTC.

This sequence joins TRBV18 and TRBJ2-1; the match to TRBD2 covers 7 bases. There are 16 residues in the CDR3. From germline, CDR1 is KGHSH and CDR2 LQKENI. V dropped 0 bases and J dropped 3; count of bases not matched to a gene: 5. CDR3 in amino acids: CASSPPSQRGYNEQFF. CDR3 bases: TGTGCCAGCTCACCACCGTCTCAGCGGGGCTACAATGAGCAGTTCTTC.

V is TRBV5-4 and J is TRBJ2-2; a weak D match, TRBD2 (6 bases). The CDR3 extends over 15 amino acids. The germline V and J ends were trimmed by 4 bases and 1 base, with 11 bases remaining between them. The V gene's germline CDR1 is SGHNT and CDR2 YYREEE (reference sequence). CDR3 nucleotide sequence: TGTGCCAGCAGCCCCCGACTAGAGAACACCGGGGAGCTGTTTTTT. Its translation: CASSPRLENTGELFF.

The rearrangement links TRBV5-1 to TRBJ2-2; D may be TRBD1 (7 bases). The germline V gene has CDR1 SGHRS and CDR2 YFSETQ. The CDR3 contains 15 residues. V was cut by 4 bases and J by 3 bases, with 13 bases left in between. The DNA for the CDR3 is TGCGCCAGCAGCCCAGGGGGGTCATACACCGGGGAGCTGTTTTTT. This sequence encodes CASSPGGSYTGELFF.

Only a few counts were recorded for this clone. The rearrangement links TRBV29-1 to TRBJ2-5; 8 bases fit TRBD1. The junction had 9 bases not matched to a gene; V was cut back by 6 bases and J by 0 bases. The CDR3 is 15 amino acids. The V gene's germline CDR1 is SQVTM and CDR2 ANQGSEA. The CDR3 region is CSVRTGLAYQETQYF. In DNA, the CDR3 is TGCAGCGTCAGGACAGGGCTGGCCTACCAAGAGACCCAGTACTTC.

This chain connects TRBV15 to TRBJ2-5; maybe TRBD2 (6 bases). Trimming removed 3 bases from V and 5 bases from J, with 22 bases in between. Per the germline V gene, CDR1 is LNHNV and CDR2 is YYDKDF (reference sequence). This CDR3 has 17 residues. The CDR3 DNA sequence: TGTGCCACCAGCAGGTCCCTCTTCGGGAGAGGAGAGGAGACCCAGTACTTC. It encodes CATSRSLFGRGEETQYF.

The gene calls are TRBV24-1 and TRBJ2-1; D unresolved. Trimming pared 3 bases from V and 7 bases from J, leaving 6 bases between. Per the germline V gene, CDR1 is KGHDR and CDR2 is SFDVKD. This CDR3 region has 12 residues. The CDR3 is CATSDPRNEQFF. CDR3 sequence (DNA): TGTGCCACCAGTGATCCTAGAAATGAGCAGTTCTTC.

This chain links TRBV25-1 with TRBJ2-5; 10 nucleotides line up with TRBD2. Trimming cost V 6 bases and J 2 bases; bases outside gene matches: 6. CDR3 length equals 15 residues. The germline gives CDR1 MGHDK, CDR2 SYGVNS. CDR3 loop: CASRQSGGEQETQYF. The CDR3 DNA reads TGTGCCAGCAGACAAAGCGGGGGGGAGCAAGAGACCCAGTACTTC.

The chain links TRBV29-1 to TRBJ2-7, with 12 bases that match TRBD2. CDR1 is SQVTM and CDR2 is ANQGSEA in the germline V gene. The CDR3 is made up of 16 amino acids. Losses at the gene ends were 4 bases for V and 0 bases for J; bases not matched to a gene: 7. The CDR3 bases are TGCAGCGTTGTCCCGACTAGCGGGGGACGCTCCTACGAGCAGTACTTC. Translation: CSVVPTSGGRSYEQYF.

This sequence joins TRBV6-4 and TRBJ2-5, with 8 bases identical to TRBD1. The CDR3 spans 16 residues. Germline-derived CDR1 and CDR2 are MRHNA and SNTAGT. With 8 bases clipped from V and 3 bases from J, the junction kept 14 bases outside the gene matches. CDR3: CASVGQGRTLKETQYF. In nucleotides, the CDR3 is TGTGCCAGCGTCGGACAGGGAAGGACACTTAAAGAGACCCAGTACTTC.

The CDR3 reads CASSLAAGGLSYEQYF. CDR3 nucleotides: TGTGCCAGCAGCTTAGCGGCGGGGGGGCTCTCCTACGAGCAGTACTTC. This chain uses TRBV7-2 with TRBJ2-7; 9 nucleotides align to TRBD2. Germline trimming cut 0 bases from V and 0 bases from J; bases unmatched to any gene: 3. This CDR3 contains 16 residues. Germline V gene lookup returns CDR1 SGHTA and CDR2 FQGNSA.

Here the CDR3 DNA reads TGCGCCAGCAGCCTTAGCGGGGGGTTCCGCACAGATACGCAGTATTTT. This codes for CASSLSGGFRTDTQYF. This chain joins TRBV5-1 and TRBJ2-3; 10 bases fit TRBD2. Germline lookup yields CDR1 SGHRS and CDR2 YFSETQ. The ends lost 4 bases at V and 1 base at J; junction bases unmatched: 6. The CDR3 is 16 residues long.

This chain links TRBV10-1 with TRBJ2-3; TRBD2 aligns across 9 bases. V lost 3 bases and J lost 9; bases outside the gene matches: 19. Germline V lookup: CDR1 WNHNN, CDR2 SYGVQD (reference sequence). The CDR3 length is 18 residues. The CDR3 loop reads CASSDNRLGGGAKGTQYF. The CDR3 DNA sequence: TGCGCCAGCAGTGACAATCGACTCGGCGGGGGGGCTAAAGGGACGCAGTATTTT.

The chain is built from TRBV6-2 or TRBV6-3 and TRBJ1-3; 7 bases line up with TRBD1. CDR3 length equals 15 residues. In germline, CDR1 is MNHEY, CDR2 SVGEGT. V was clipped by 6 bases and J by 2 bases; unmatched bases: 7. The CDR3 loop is CASSKITGAGNTIYF. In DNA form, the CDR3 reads TGTGCCAGCAGCAAGATCACAGGGGCTGGAAACACCATATATTTT.

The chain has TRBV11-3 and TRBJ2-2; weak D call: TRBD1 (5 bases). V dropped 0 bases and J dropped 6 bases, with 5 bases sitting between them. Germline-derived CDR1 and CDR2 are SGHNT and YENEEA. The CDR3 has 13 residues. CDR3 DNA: TGTGCCAGCAGCTTAGACAGGGCCGGGGAGCTGTTTTTT. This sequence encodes CASSLDRAGELFF. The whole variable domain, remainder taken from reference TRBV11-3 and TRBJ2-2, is EAGVVQSPRYKIIEKKQPVAFWCNPISGHNTLYWYLQNLGQGPELLIRYENEEAVDDSQLPKDRFSAERLKGVDSTLKIQPAELGDSAVYLCASSLDRAGELFFGEGSRLTVL.

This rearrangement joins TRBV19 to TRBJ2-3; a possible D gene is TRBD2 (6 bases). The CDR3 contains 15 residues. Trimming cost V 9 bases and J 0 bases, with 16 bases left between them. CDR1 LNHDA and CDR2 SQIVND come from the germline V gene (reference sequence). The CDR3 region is CARPGLSISTDTQYF. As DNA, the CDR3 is TGTGCCAGACCGGGACTCTCAATTAGCACAGATACGCAGTATTTT.

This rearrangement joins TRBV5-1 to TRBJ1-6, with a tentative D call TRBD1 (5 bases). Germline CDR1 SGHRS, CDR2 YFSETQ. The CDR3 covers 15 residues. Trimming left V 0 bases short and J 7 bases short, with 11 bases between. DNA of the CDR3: TGCGCCAGCAGCTTGGGGCCAGGGCGCAATTCACCCCTCCACTTT. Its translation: CASSLGPGRNSPLHF.

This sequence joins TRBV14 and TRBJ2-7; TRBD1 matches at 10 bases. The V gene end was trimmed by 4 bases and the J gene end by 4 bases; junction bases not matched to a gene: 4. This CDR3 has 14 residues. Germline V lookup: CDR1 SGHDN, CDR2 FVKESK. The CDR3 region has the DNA TGTGCCAGCAGCCTCTTGGACAGGGGGTACGAGCAGTACTTC. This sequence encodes CASSLLDRGYEQYF.